The text below deals with one T cell receptor beta chain. Trimming cost V 1 base and J 6 bases, with 15 bases left between them. This CDR3 is built from 16 residues. Germline V CDR1 and CDR2: LGHDT, YNNKEL (reference sequence). The record originates from a study of blood T cell repertoires in COVID-19. Overall study context: Acute and convalescent COVID-19 specimens originated in the United States, Italy and Spain.

Authors' methods: Reference gene primer amplification yielded estimated nucleated cell counts. Sequencing used immunoSEQ multiplex PCR; TCRdb keeps in-frame clones, though not all of them. V and J calls and clone size are given by that table; D and trimming were obtained from the DNA. Among over 100,000 clones listed, roughly nine tenths were seen once. V is TRBV3-1 (or the pseudogene TRBV3-2) and J is TRBJ1-4; the D gene is possibly TRBD1 (6 bases). The clonotype originates from a human donor in a cohort sampled during active COVID-19. Source material: peripheral blood. The CDR3 region has the DNA TGTGCCAGCAGCCAAGGAGTAATCGGGACACATGAAAAACTGTTTTTT. Protein sequence: CASSQGVIGTHEKLFF.